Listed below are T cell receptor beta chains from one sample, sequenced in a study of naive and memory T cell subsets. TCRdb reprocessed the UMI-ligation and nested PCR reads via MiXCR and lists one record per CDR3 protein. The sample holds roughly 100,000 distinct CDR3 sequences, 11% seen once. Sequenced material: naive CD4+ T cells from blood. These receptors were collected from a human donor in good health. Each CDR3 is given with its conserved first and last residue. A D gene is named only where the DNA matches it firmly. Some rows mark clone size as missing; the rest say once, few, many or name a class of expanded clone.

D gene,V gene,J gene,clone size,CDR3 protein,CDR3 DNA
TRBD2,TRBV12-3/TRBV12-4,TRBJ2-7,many,CASSPSGGSYEQYF,TGTGCCAGCAGTCCGAGCGGGGGGTCCTACGAGCAGTACTTC
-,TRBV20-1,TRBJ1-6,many,CSATPGLELDSPLHF,TGCAGTGCTACACCGGGATTAGAGTTGGATTCACCCCTCCACTTT
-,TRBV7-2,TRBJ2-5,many,CASSVRTPIRETQYF,TGTGCCAGCAGCGTTAGGACACCAATTAGAGAGACCCAGTACTTC
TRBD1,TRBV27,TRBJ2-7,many,CASRGTDNYEQYF,TGTGCCAGCAGGGGGACAGATAACTACGAGCAGTACTTC
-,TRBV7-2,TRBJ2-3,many,CASSFGGAQDTQYF,TGTGCCAGCAGCTTCGGCGGGGCGCAAGATACGCAGTATTTT
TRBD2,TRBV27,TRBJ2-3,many,CATATSGATDTQYF,TGTGCCACCGCAACTAGCGGGGCGACAGATACGCAGTATTTT
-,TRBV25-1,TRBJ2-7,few,CASTLSEPREEQYF,TGTGCCAGCACCCTCTCCGAGCCACGTGAGGAGCAGTACTTC
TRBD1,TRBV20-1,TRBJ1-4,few,CSAKTGGNEKLFF,TGCAGTGCAAAGACAGGGGGTAATGAAAAACTGTTTTTT
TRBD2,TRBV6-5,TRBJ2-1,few,CASTHRLAGGFYNEQFF,TGTGCCAGCACGCATCGACTAGCGGGGGGCTTCTACAATGAGCAGTTCTTC
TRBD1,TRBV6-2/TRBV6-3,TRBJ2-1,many,CASSYTRRQGSLYNEQFF,TGTGCCAGCAGTTACACCCGTAGACAGGGAAGCCTCTACAATGAGCAGTTCTTC
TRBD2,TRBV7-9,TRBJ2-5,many,CASSLFLAGVETQYF,TGTGCCAGCAGCTTATTCCTAGCGGGAGTAGAGACCCAGTACTTC
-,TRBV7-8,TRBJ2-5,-,CASSLTTGGETQYF,TGTGCCAGCAGCTTAACGACCGGGGGAGAGACCCAGTACTTC
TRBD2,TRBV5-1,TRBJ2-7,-,CASTSGITYEQYF,TGCGCCAGTACTAGCGGGATCACCTACGAGCAGTACTTC
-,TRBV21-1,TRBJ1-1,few,CASSGTWDRLNTEAFF,TGTGCCAGCAGCGGGACATGGGACAGATTGAACACTGAAGCTTTCTTT
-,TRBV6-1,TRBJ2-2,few,CASSEGPYPNHGELFF,TGTGCCAGCAGTGAAGGTCCCTACCCTAACCACGGGGAGCTGTTTTTT
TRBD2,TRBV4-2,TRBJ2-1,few,CASRSLAGENEQFF,TGTGCCAGCCGCTCCCTAGCGGGAGAGAATGAGCAGTTCTTC
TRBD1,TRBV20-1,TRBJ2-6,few,CSASGAGGRSGANVLTF,TGCAGTGCTAGTGGGGCAGGGGGCAGGTCTGGGGCCAACGTCCTGACTTTC
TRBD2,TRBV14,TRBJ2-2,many,CASSQPRTSGKSGELFF,TGTGCCAGCAGCCAACCCCGGACTAGCGGGAAGTCCGGGGAGCTGTTTTTT
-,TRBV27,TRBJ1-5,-,CASSGARLNQPQHF,TGTGCCAGCAGTGGGGCCCGGCTTAATCAGCCCCAGCATTTT
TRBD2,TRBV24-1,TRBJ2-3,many,CATTSGPTDTQYF,TGTGCCACCACTAGCGGTCCCACAGATACGCAGTATTTT
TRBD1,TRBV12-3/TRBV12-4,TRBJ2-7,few,CASRRGLYEQYF,TGTGCCAGCAGAAGGGGGCTTTACGAGCAGTACTTC
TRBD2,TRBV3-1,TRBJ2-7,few,CASSHRSGGSNEQYF,TGTGCCAGCAGCCACAGGAGCGGGGGGTCGAACGAGCAGTACTTC
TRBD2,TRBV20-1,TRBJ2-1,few,CSARDSGRGYNEQFF,TGCAGTGCTAGAGATTCCGGGAGGGGTTACAATGAGCAGTTCTTC
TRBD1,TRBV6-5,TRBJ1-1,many,CASFGTGLTEAFF,TGTGCCAGCTTCGGGACAGGGCTTACTGAAGCTTTCTTT
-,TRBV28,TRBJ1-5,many,CASTYSYSNQPQHF,TGTGCCAGCACTTACAGCTATAGCAATCAGCCCCAGCATTTT
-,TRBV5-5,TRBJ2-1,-,CASSFSRYGGDEQFF,TGTGCCAGCAGCTTCTCACGATACGGAGGCGATGAGCAGTTCTTC
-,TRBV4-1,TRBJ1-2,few,CASSQATNRAGNYGYTF,TGCGCCAGCAGCCAAGCGACAAACAGGGCCGGTAACTATGGCTACACCTTC
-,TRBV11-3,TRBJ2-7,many,CASSLGSGRDTYEQYF,TGTGCCAGCAGCTTGGGCTCGGGACGGGACACCTACGAGCAGTACTTC
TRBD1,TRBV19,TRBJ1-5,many,CASSSPGQGPNQPQHF,TGTGCCAGTAGTAGTCCGGGACAGGGACCTAATCAGCCCCAGCATTTT
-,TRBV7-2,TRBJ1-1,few,CASSLIRVNTEAFF,TGTGCCAGCAGCTTAATCAGGGTAAACACTGAAGCTTTCTTT
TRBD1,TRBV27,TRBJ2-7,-,CASSSRDRSYEQYF,TGTGCCAGCAGTTCCCGGGACAGATCCTACGAGCAGTACTTC
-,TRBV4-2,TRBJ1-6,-,CASSPRQGLVGNSPLHF,TGTGCCAGCAGCCCAAGGCAGGGTCTAGTCGGAAATTCACCCCTCCACTTT
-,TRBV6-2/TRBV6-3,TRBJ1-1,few,CASSYSIRRANTEAFF,TGTGCCAGCAGTTACTCGATTCGGAGAGCGAACACTGAAGCTTTCTTT
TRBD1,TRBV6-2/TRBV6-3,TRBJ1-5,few,CASSYTRGQPQHF,TGTGCCAGCAGTTACACCAGGGGGCAGCCCCAGCATTTT
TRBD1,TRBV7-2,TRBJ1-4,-,CASSVQGAGGEKLFF,TGTGCCAGCAGCGTACAGGGGGCGGGTGGCGAAAAACTGTTTTTT
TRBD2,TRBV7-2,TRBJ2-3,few,CASSLVGSRGGYADTQYF,TGTGCCAGCAGCTTAGTGGGGTCGCGGGGGGGATATGCTGATACGCAGTATTTT
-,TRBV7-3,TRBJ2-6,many,CASSSRGGSGANVLTF,TGTGCCAGCAGCTCCAGAGGGGGCTCTGGGGCCAACGTCCTGACTTTC
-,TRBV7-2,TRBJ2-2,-,CASSASPGAVVTGELFF,TGTGCCAGCAGCGCCTCTCCGGGGGCGGTTGTGACCGGGGAGCTGTTTTTT
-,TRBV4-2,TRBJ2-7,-,CASSQDPRGYEQYF,TGTGCCAGCAGCCAAGACCCCAGGGGCTACGAGCAGTACTTC
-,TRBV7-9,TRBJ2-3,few,CASSLVAVTDTQYF,TGTGCCAGCAGCTTAGTCGCTGTGACAGATACGCAGTATTTT
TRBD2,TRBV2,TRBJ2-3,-,CASSYRGGGAPGDTQYF,TGTGCCAGCAGTTATCGTGGGGGGGGAGCCCCCGGAGATACGCAGTATTTT
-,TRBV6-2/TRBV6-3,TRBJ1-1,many,CASNAFDNMNTEAFF,TGTGCCAGCAACGCCTTCGATAATATGAACACTGAAGCTTTCTTT
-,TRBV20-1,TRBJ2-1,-,CSARIQSGNEQFF,TGCAGTGCTCGGATCCAATCAGGGAATGAGCAGTTCTTC
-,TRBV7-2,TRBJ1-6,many,CASSLAGGRYNSPLHF,TGTGCCAGCAGCTTAGCGGGAGGACGGTATAATTCACCCCTCCACTTT
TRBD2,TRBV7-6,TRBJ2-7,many,CASSAGGAFPEQYF,TGTGCCAGCAGCGCCGGGGGGGCCTTTCCCGAGCAGTACTTC
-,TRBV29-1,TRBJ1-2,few,CSVLGGPDGYTF,TGCAGCGTTCTAGGTGGTCCGGATGGCTACACCTTC